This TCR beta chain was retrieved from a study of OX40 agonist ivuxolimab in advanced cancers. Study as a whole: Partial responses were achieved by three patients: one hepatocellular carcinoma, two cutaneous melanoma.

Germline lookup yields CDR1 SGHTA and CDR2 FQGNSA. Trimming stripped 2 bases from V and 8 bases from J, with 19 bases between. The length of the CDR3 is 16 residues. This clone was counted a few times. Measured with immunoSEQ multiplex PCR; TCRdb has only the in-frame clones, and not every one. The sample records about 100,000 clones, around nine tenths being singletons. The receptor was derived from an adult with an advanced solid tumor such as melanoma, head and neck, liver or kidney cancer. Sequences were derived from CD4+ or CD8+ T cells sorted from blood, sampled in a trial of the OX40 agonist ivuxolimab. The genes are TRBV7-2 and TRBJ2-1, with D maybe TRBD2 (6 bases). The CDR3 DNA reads TGTGCCAGCAGCTTACAAGGGACTGGTGTATTGGATGAGCAGTTCTTC. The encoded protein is CASSLQGTGVLDEQFF.